The rows below give T cell receptor beta chains drawn from one sample of a study of chemoradiotherapy in HPV16-positive cancers. Libraries were prepared by immunoSEQ multiplex PCR; TCRdb keeps only in-frame clonotypes and omits some of them. Of 20,000 to 25,000 clones in the sample, about 90% are singletons; the top ten hold roughly 4.3%. The sample in question was blood, obtained from a patient who underwent chemoradiotherapy. The source is a human donor with HPV-associated anogenital cancer. CDR3s leave out the opening cysteine and the closing phenylalanine or tryptophan.

j_gene	v_gene	len	CDR3aa
TRBJ2-3	TRBV30	13	AWSTGQGATDTQY
TRBJ2-7	TRBV4-2	15	ASSQDLQGQGRYEQY
TRBJ2-7	TRBV9	15	ASSVGSRASGGYEQY
TRBJ1-6	TRBV10-1	13	ASSELGQGRSPLH
TRBJ1-1	TRBV9	13	ASSADPDPNTEAF
TRBJ1-5	TRBV10-1	15	ASSESRDRVPYQPQH
TRBJ1-1	TRBV14	20	ASSQRPHMHIRGTPGGTEAF
TRBJ1-5	TRBV18	14	ASSQLGQGSNQPQH
TRBJ2-2	TRBV7-3	13	ASSLTYRDTGELF
TRBJ1-2	TRBV4-3	11	ASSQARGGGYT
TRBJ1-2	TRBV4-3	15	ASSQEVETGAVRGYT
TRBJ2-5	TRBV15	11	ATSRSGGETQY
TRBJ1-1	TRBV7-2	12	ASSLSPRTTEAF
TRBJ2-7	TRBV6-6	13	ASSLAEGTSYEQY
TRBJ1-1	TRBV7-2	13	ASSHRGSGNTEAF
TRBJ2-5	TRBV5-4	15	ASSTRAGGPLGETQY
TRBJ2-7	TRBV10-1	11	ASSPGGCYEQY
TRBJ2-5	TRBV5-1	9	ASSRGETQY
TRBJ1-5	TRBV6-5	11	ASSYSNGDPQH
TRBJ1-2	TRBV27	17	ASSPFGPDRYREHYGYT
TRBJ2-5	TRBV5-1	13	ASSLGQTREETQY
TRBJ2-7	TRBV7-6	11	ASRGTGSYEQY
TRBJ1-2	TRBV7-9	12	ASSLSSSNYGYT
TRBJ2-2	TRBV7-8	13	ASSPLGRHGGELF
TRBJ1-5	TRBV18	13	ASSPGTGGNQPQH
TRBJ2-2	TRBV30	13	AWSLTGGAAGELF
TRBJ1-1	TRBV4-1	17	ASSHSPLRIRGENTEAF
TRBJ2-7	TRBV15	12	ATSRDKGNYEQY
TRBJ2-5	TRBV11-3	13	ASSLGISGQETQY
TRBJ2-3	TRBV6-5	13	ASSYMSGGRDTQY
TRBJ1-2	TRBV27	11	ASSSLRERGYT
TRBJ2-7	TRBV6-1	13	ASSEAWRGTYEQY
TRBJ2-1	TRBV4-2	13	ASSLRLAGDNEQF
TRBJ2-3	TRBV5-5	12	ASTYGHPTDTQY
TRBJ2-3	TRBV5-1	12	ASSPGGSTDTQY
TRBJ2-1	TRBV15	12	ATSSPRRHNEQF
TRBJ2-7	TRBV4-3	15	ASSQGRTSGSEYEQY
TRBJ1-5	TRBV5-5	13	ASSLTGFSNQPQH
TRBJ2-1	TRBV6-5	10	ASSRASGEQF
TRBJ1-4	TRBV9	13	ASSPAGLPWEKLF
TRBJ2-6	TRBV19	14	ASSMLQGYGANVLT
TRBJ1-1	TRBV29-1	11	SVESNLGTEAF
TRBJ1-2	TRBV6-1	9	ASSETAGYT
TRBJ2-7	TRBV5-4	13	ASSRQGGTANEQY
TRBJ2-5	TRBV7-2	11	ASSPGNQETQY
TRBJ2-5	TRBV4-3	15	ASSRDGGQINQETQY
TRBJ2-7	TRBV14	16	ASSQGVSRPRRDYEQY
TRBJ2-1	TRBV5-6	13	ASSFDRSSYNEQF
TRBJ1-3	TRBV7-2	11	ASGRDSGNTIY
TRBJ2-3	TRBV6-1	12	ASTEDGSTDTQY
TRBJ2-3	TRBV4-1	14	ASSQGQAGDQDTQY
TRBJ1-6	TRBV5-5	13	ASSLSSSYNSPLH
TRBJ2-1	TRBV30	11	AWSVGSNNEQF